This T cell receptor (beta chain) stems from a study of blood T cells in healthy people across ages. This clonotype has just a few counts. With 4 bases removed from V and 6 bases from J, the gap between germline ends came to 6 bases. Germline V gives CDR1 LGHDT, CDR2 YNNKEL (reference sequence). The CDR3 runs 12 residues. Next came a second PCR, run for about 6 to 12 cycles, which used a sample-barcoded 5' primer along with a J-beta primer mix. TCRdb re-analysed the 5' RACE reads in MiXCR, keeping a single row per CDR3 protein. The sample consists of under 950,000 distinct CDR3 sequences, approximately 22% of them appearing once.

The material sequenced was blood. The receptor's source is an older man in good health. The chain recombines TRBV3-1 with TRBJ1-4; a possible D gene is TRBD1 (5 bases). This chain's CDR3 is CASSPGYEKLFF. DNA for the CDR3: TGTGCCAGCAGCCCAGGGTATGAAAAACTGTTTTTT.